The clone carrying this TCR beta chain was counted between two and nine times. 5'RACE with constant-segment primers built TCRalpha and TCRbeta cDNA libraries with UMIs. TCRdb reanalysed the 5' RACE reads using MiXCR and keeps one entry per CDR3 protein. Among 270,000 or so distinct CDR3 sequences, approximately 18% were seen once, and the ten largest hold 20% to 25%. The record originates from a study of T-cell memory formation after mild COVID-19. This TCR was sampled from a young man who had mild COVID-19 (a few samples of this study predate the infection). Cell type and time point are not known. Specimen: PBMCs or a T cell subset sorted from them (not recorded which).

CDR3 sequence reads: CASTLDRNSYEQYF. The CDR3 coding sequence is TGTGCCAGCACCCTGGACAGGAACTCCTACGAGCAGTACTTC. The V and J genes are TRBV27 and TRBJ2-7, with TRBD1 identical over 7 bases. CDR3 length: 14 residues. Germline loops: CDR1 MNHEY, CDR2 SMNVEV (reference sequence). V gave up 7 bases and J gave up 0 bases; unmatched junction bases: 6.